Each of the 9 T cell receptor beta chains below was sequenced from the same sample in a study of cytotoxic CD8 clonotypes in ibrutinib-treated CLL. Some clones are missing from TCRdb's copy, which holds only in-frame ones; the method was immunoSEQ multiplex PCR. The repertoire holds 150,000 to 250,000 clones, with over 60% as singletons. This specimen was PBMCs, taken after 24 months of ibrutinib treatment. These receptors were taken from a human donor with chronic lymphocytic leukemia.

The V gene is TRBV7-2, the J gene TRBJ2-5, with D uncertain. TRBJ2-7 explains the end of the DNA better; the J call may be wrong. The V gene's germline CDR1 is SGHTA and CDR2 FQGNSA. The CDR3 has 14 amino acids. The CDR3 DNA sequence: TGTGCCAGCAGCCCAGAAGGGAACTCCTACGAGCAGTACTTC. This codes for CASSPEGNSYEQYF.

This clone was found a few times. This chain joins TRBV10-3 and TRBJ2-1; D possibly corresponds to TRBD1 (6 bases). Trimming left V 7 bases short and J 8 bases short, with 15 bases between. Germline CDR1 ENHRY, CDR2 SYGVKD. CDR3 size: 13 residues. CDR3 DNA sequence: TGTGCCATCACCCCGGGACAAGGGGATGAGCAGTTCTTC. Residues: CAITPGQGDEQFF.

This clone was found a few times. The V and J genes are TRBV7-8 and TRBJ1-5; the D is unclear. The CDR3 has 12 amino acids. The V and J ends lost 5 bases and 7 bases respectively, with 9 bases between them. CDR1 is SGHVS and CDR2 is FQNEAQ in the germline V gene. CDR3 region: CASSQDVQPQHF. The CDR3 region has the DNA TGTGCCAGCAGCCAGGACGTGCAGCCCCAGCATTTT.

This clone was recorded only once. The chain combines TRBV4-2 with TRBJ2-1, with TRBD2 matching 8 bases. This CDR3 is built from 16 residues. The germline V gene has CDR1 LGHNA and CDR2 YNFKEQ. After removal of 2 bases from V and 6 bases from J, the junction contained 9 bases not matched to a gene. The CDR3 sequence: CASSQNTGLVANEQFF. In DNA form, the CDR3 reads TGTGCCAGCAGCCAAAATACGGGACTAGTCGCCAATGAGCAGTTCTTC.

The rearrangement links TRBV19 to TRBJ1-2; the D is unclear. The CDR3 spans 13 residues. Trimming took 2 bases from V and 2 from J, leaving 6 bases between them. Germline-derived CDR1 and CDR2 are LNHDA and SQIVND (reference sequence). Here the CDR3 DNA reads TGTGCCAGTAGTATAATGGGGAACTATGGCTACACCTTC. This translates into CASSIMGNYGYTF.

This chain connects TRBV4-3 to TRBJ1-1; D uncertain. Germline V lookup: CDR1 LGHNA, CDR2 YSLEER. CDR3 length equals 14 residues. V lost 2 bases, J lost 2 bases, and 9 bases lay in between. As DNA, the CDR3 is TGCGCCAGCAGCCAACTCCAAAGTAACACTGAAGCTTTCTTT. The encoded protein is CASSQLQSNTEAFF.

The rearrangement uses TRBV28 and TRBJ2-7; 9 nucleotides match TRBD2. Germline CDR1 and CDR2: MDHEN and SYDVKM. V lost 4 bases and J lost 5; bases outside the gene matches: 12. This CDR3 is 16 amino acids long. The CDR3 spells CASSSIGLAPVHEQYF. CDR3 bases: TGTGCCAGCAGTTCTATCGGACTAGCGCCCGTCCACGAGCAGTACTTC.

A few counts support this clone. The gene calls are TRBV18 and TRBJ1-1; weak D call: TRBD1 (6 bases). Germline CDR1 is KGHSH and CDR2 is LQKENI. Trimming removed 3 bases from V and 6 bases from J, with 14 bases in between. This CDR3 region has 14 residues. In DNA form, the CDR3 reads TGTGCCAGCTCACCCACTTCAGGGGAGGCTGAAGCTTTCTTT. This translates into CASSPTSGEAEAFF.

This chain links TRBV5-4 with TRBJ1-3; D is unclear. CDR3 length: 15 amino acids. The V and J ends lost 0 bases and 4 bases respectively, with 11 bases between them. Germline V gives CDR1 SGHNT, CDR2 YYREEE (reference sequence). The CDR3: CASSLAEAGGNTIYF. For the CDR3, the DNA is TGTGCCAGCAGCTTGGCCGAGGCAGGCGGAAACACCATATATTTT. The full variable domain, its missing parts supplied by reference TRBV5-4 and TRBJ1-3, is ETGVTQSPTHLIKTRGQQVTLRCSSQSGHNTVSWYQQALGQGPQFIFQYYREEENGRGNFPPRFSGLQFPNYSSELNVNALELDDSALYLCASSLAEAGGNTIYFGEGSWLTVV.